One sample yielded the 9 T cell receptor beta chains listed below, sequenced in a study of PD-1 blockade in classical Hodgkin lymphoma. TCRdb's copy holds only in-frame clones and misses some; the assay was immunoSEQ multiplex PCR. The sample holds tens of thousands of clones; over 85% are singletons and the top ten take about 3.7%. Time point meaning: newly diagnosed, previously untreated cHL patient sample. Sequencing was done on a sample of peripheral blood mononuclear cells (PBMCs). The receptor source for this set is a human donor with classical Hodgkin lymphoma.

The genes are TRBV28 and TRBJ1-1; 8 nucleotides line up with TRBD1. Germline loops: CDR1 MDHEN, CDR2 SYDVKM. The J segment lost 3 bases and the V segment lost 6 bases, leaving 12 bases of the junction unmatched. The CDR3 spans 16 residues. The CDR3 reads CASSRPQGVIDTEAFF. CDR3 nucleotide sequence: TGTGCCAGCAGCCGACCACAGGGGGTGATTGACACTGAAGCTTTCTTT.

V is TRBV15 and J is TRBJ2-7, with D unresolved. CDR3 size: 14 residues. The V end lost 4 bases, the J end lost 1 base, and 11 bases lay between the germline ends. Germline V gene lookup returns CDR1 LNHNV and CDR2 YYDKDF (reference sequence). CDR3 sequence: CATSTPAVSYEQYF. The DNA for the CDR3 is TGTGCCACCAGCACCCCCGCCGTGTCCTACGAGCAGTACTTC.

V and J are TRBV10-2 and TRBJ1-1; unclear D gene. CDR1 is WSHSY, CDR2 SAAADI, per germline. The V end lost 6 bases, the J end lost 1 base, and 12 bases lay between the germline ends. The CDR3 loop spans 14 amino acids. CDR3 nucleotides: TGCGCCAGCAGAGGGTTAGGAGGGAACACTGAAGCTTTCTTT. It encodes CASRGLGGNTEAFF.

The chain carries TRBV19 and TRBJ1-2; perhaps TRBD1 as D (6 bases). The ends were cut back, 2 bases at V and 3 bases at J, with 13 bases in the middle. Looked up from germline, CDR1 is LNHDA and CDR2 is SQIVND (reference sequence). This CDR3 is 15 amino acids long. CDR3 sequence: CASSITRGGHYGYTF. Written as DNA, the CDR3 is TGTGCCAGTAGTATAACGAGAGGGGGTCACTATGGCTACACCTTC.

The V and J genes are TRBV29-1 and TRBJ1-2; 7 bases are shared with TRBD1. This CDR3 is built from 13 residues. J gave up 8 bases and V 6 bases, and 12 bases lay outside the gene matches. Germline CDR1 is SQVTM and CDR2 is ANQGSEA. The CDR3 nucleotides read TGCAGCGTCTCCGCCGGGACAGAAGGCGGCTACACCTTC. Its protein is CSVSAGTEGGYTF.

The chain couples TRBV7-9 to TRBJ2-1; the match to TRBD2 covers 7 bases. The junction had 13 bases not matched to a gene; V was cut back by 5 bases and J by 6 bases. The germline CDR1 and CDR2 sequences are SEHNR and FQNEAQ (reference sequence). The CDR3 is 16 amino acids. This CDR3 reads CASSTLNGLGGNEQFF. For the CDR3, the DNA is TGTGCCAGCAGCACCCTGAATGGACTAGGAGGCAATGAGCAGTTCTTC.

The chain recombines TRBV10-3 with TRBJ2-7; TRBD1 agrees at 8 bases. Germline V gene data show CDR1 as ENHRY and CDR2 as SYGVKD. With 4 bases clipped from V and 7 bases from J, the junction kept 12 bases outside the gene matches. The CDR3 consists of 15 residues. CDR3 protein: CAISVVGQGQGEQYF. The CDR3 DNA reads as TGTGCCATCAGTGTCGTCGGACAGGGTCAGGGGGAGCAGTACTTC.

V and J are TRBV10-3 and TRBJ2-3; D may be TRBD1 or TRBD2 (6 bases each). The V and J ends lost 9 bases and 3 bases respectively, with 16 bases between them. Germline assignment: CDR1 ENHRY and CDR2 SYGVKD. This CDR3 has 14 amino acids. The DNA of the CDR3 is TGTGCCATTGGGGGGCGGACAAAGACAGATACGCAGTATTTT. It translates to CAIGGRTKTDTQYF.

The V and J genes are TRBV5-1 and TRBJ2-7, with 7 bases aligning to TRBD2. With 4 bases clipped from V and 0 bases from J, the junction kept 10 bases outside the gene matches. The CDR3 runs 16 residues. Germline V CDR1 and CDR2: SGHRS, YFSETQ. CDR3 region: CASSPSGRGFSYEQYF. In DNA form, the CDR3 reads TGCGCCAGCAGCCCCTCGGGGCGGGGGTTCTCCTACGAGCAGTACTTC.